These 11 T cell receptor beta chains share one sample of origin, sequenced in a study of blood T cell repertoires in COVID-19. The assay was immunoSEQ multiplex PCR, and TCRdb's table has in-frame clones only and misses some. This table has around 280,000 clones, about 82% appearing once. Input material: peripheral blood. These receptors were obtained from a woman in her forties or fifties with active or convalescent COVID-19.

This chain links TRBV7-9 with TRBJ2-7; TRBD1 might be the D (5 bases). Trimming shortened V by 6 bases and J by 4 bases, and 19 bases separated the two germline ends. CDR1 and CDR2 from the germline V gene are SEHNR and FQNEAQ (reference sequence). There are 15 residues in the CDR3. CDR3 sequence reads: CASSSGRVLGYEQYF. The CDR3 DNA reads TGTGCCAGCAGTTCTGGCAGGGTCCTGGGGTACGAGCAGTACTTC. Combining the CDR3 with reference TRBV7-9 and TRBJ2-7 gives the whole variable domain DTGVSQNPRHKITKRGQNVTFRCDPISEHNRLYWYRQTLGQGPEFLTYFQNEAQLEKSRLLSDRFSAERPKGSFSTLEIQRTEQGDSAMYLCASSSGRVLGYEQYFGPGTRLTVT.

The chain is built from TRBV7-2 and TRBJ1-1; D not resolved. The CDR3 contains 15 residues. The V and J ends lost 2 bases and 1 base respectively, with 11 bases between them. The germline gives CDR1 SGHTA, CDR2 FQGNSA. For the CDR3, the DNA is TGTGCCAGCAGCTTACGTGAGACATCGAACACTGAAGCTTTCTTT. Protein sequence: CASSLRETSNTEAFF. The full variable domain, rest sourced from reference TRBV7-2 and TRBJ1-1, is GAGVSQSPSNKVTEKGKDVELRCDPISGHTALYWYRQSLGQGLEFLIYFQGNSAPDKSGLPSDRFSAERTGGSVSTLTIQRTQQEDSAVYLCASSLRETSNTEAFFGQGTRLTVV.

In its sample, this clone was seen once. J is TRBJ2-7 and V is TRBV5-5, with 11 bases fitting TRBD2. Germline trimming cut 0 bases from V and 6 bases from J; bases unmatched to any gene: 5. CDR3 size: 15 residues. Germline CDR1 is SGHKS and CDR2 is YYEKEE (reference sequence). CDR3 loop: CASSLGGTSGTEQYF. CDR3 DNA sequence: TGTGCCAGCAGCTTGGGCGGGACTAGCGGCACCGAGCAGTACTTC.

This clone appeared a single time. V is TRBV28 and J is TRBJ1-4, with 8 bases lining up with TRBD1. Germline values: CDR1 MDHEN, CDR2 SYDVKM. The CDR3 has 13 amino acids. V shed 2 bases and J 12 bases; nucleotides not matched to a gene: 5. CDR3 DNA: TGTGCCAGCAGTTTAGGACAGGGAAGGGAACTGTTTTTT. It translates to CASSLGQGRELFF.

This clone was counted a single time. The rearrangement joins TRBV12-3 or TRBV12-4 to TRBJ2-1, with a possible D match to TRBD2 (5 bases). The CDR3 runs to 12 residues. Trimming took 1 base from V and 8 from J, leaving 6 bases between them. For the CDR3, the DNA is TGTGCCAGCAGTTTAGGTAGCGATGAGCAGTTCTTC. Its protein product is CASSLGSDEQFF.

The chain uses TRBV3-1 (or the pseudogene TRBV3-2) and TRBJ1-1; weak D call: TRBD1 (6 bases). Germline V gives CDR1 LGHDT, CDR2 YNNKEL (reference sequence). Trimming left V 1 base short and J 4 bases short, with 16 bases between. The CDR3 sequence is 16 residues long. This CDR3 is CASSQGGGASSTEAFF. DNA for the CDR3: TGTGCCAGCAGCCAAGGCGGGGGGGCGTCGAGCACTGAAGCTTTCTTT.

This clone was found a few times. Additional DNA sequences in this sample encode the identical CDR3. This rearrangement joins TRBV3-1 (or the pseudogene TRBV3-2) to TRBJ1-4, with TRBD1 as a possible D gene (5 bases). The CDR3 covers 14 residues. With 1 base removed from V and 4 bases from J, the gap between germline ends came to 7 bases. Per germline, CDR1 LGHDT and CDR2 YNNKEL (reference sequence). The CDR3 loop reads CASSQGQINEKLFF. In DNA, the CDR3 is TGTGCCAGCAGCCAAGGACAGATTAATGAAAAACTGTTTTTT.

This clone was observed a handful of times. The CDR3 sequence: CASSLGLNQPQHF. CDR3 nucleotide sequence: TGTGCCAGCAGCTTAGGACTCAATCAGCCCCAGCATTTT. The rearrangement uses TRBV7-2 and TRBJ1-5; D call uncertain. V lost 1 base to trimming and J lost 3 bases, with 4 bases between them. The CDR3 totals 13 residues. CDR1 SGHTA and CDR2 FQGNSA come from the germline V gene.

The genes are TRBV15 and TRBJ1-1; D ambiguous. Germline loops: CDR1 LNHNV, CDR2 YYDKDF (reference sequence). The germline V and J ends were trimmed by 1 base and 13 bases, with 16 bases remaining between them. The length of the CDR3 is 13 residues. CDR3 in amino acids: CATSRVMGGGDFF. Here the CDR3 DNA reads TGTGCCACCAGCAGAGTCATGGGCGGAGGAGATTTCTTT.

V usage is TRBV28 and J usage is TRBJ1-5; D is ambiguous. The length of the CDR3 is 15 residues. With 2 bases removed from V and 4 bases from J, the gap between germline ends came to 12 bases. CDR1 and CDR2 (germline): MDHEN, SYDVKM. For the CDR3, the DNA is TGTGCCAGCAGTTTAGGAGGGAGGAGGAATCAGCCCCAGCATTTT. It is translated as CASSLGGRRNQPQHF. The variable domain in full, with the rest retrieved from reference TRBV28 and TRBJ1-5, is DVKVTQSSRYLVKRTGEKVFLECVQDMDHENMFWYRQDPGLGLRLIYFSYDVKMKEKGDIPEGYSVSREKKERFSLILESASTNQTSMYLCASSLGGRRNQPQHFGDGTRLSIL.

Here the CDR3 DNA reads TGTGCCAGCAGCCCGTCGGGGGGCGTGAGCTACGAGCAGTACTTC. It is translated as CASSPSGGVSYEQYF. This rearrangement joins TRBV9 to TRBJ2-7, with a weak D call TRBD2 (7 bases). This CDR3 is built from 15 residues. V was trimmed by 4 bases and J by 3 bases, leaving 17 bases between them. Germline V gives CDR1 SGDLS, CDR2 YYNGEE.